This T cell receptor (beta chain) originates from a study of vaccination effects on CD4 cells after COVID-19. About this clone itself: As yet, its antigen is unknown.

The table came from immunoSEQ multiplex PCR; TCRdb's copy has only in-frame clones and leaves some out. Among roughly 71,000 clones listed, about 81% were seen once. Germline V gene sequence: CDR1 KGHSH, CDR2 LQKENI. The V and J ends lost 3 bases and 0 bases, in that order; junction bases with no gene match: 13. CDR3 length: 18 amino acids. Expansion of antigen-specific CD4+ T cells with viral peptide pools was carried out by the ViraFEST assay before sequencing. With more than 9 days of culture completed, CD4+ T cells were isolated. Participants got two doses of BNT162b2 or mRNA-1273 vaccine. The sequencing used CD4+ T cells from PBMCs cultured with HCoV-229E spike peptides, collected after COVID-19 vaccination. This chain connects TRBV18 to TRBJ1-2, with 7 nucleotides matching TRBD1. This TCR derives from a human donor who received a COVID-19 vaccine. The CDR3: CASSPYGDSKLSNYGYTF. The CDR3, as DNA: TGTGCCAGCTCACCGTACGGGGACAGCAAATTATCTAACTATGGCTACACCTTC.